This T cell receptor (beta chain) was retrieved from a study of cytomegalovirus exposure and HLA in healthy donors. Study-level results: The authors listed around 150 TCR beta chains as cytomegalovirus-associated. It was found in a later analysis that first-cohort TCR clusters tended to co-occur in the 100 to 150 validation repertoires. Rarity marked most TCR sequences, yet some public TCRs occurred in many donors. Reported performance of the classifier showed diagnosis of cytomegalovirus status with high specificity and sensitivity.

The V end was cut by 0 bases, the J end by 4 bases, with 10 bases between. Germline V gives CDR1 SGHNT, CDR2 YYREEE (reference sequence). There are 14 residues in the CDR3. Comment on this clone: Its antigen is undetermined.

Profiled with immunoSEQ multiplex PCR; TCRdb holds only in-frame clones, not every one. The sample includes 220,000 or so clones, 90% to 95% seen only once; the top ten take about 1%. Material: PBMCs. The receptor comes from a woman aged 18-30 years in good health and CMV-seronegative. The rearrangement links TRBV5-4 to TRBJ1-2, with D possibly matching TRBD1 (6 bases). The CDR3: CASSLEGRGYGYTF. In nucleotides, the CDR3 is TGTGCCAGCAGCTTGGAGGGCAGGGGCTATGGCTACACCTTC.